This entry features one T cell receptor (beta chain) sequence. Antigen specificity is unknown. Mismatch with germline at one junction end may stem from a read error. Looked up from germline, CDR1 is SGHAT and CDR2 is FQNNGV. This CDR3 region has 17 residues. RNA was extracted from bulk tissue without any cell sorting. The normal lung tissue was taken more than 3 cm from the tumor edge. Three rounds of nested PCR, following a modified ARM-PCR protocol, produced the TCRbeta library. TCRdb reprocessed the multiplex PCR reads with MiXCR, giving one entry per CDR3 protein. The table records more than 45,000 distinct CDR3 sequences, about 70% of them present only once. The sample comes from a study of tumor and adjacent non-tumor tissue in lung cancer. Whole-study findings and limits: Shorter survival was associated with higher TCR diversity in tumors. Significantly higher TCR diversity was found in tumor than normal lung.

The chain carries TRBV11-2 and TRBJ1-4; 12 nucleotides line up with TRBD1. This TCR was recovered from a woman in her sixties with non-small cell lung cancer. What was sequenced was distant non-tumor lung tissue. This CDR3 is CASSLVGQGARVEKLFF. The DNA of the CDR3 is TGCGCCAGCAGCTTAGTGGGACAGGGGGCCCGTGTTGAAAAACTGTTTTTT.